Listed here are 9 T cell receptor beta chains from one sample, sequenced in a study of control samples from healthy donors and cancer patients. Measured with immunoSEQ multiplex PCR; TCRdb has only the in-frame clones, and not every one. The data contain around 120,000 clones, about 93% of them seen just once; the ten biggest clones take up under 2%. Sequenced input: PBMCs. All receptors come from a man aged 50 or older with head and neck cancer.

This chain uses TRBV5-4 with TRBJ2-3; 13 bases fit TRBD2. Trimming took 4 bases from V and 6 from J; bases not matched to a gene: 5. Germline V CDR1 and CDR2: SGHNT, YYREEE (reference sequence). The CDR3 covers 15 residues. The CDR3 here is CASSPRLAGGDTQYF. The CDR3 DNA is TGTGCCAGCAGCCCCAGACTAGCGGGGGGTGATACGCAGTATTTT.

The chain recombines TRBV27 with TRBJ1-5, with 9 bases lining up with TRBD1. J gave up 3 bases and V 6 bases, and 6 bases lay outside the gene matches. The CDR3 contains 15 residues. The germline CDR1 and CDR2 sequences are MNHEY and SMNVEV (reference sequence). CDR3 bases: TGTGCCAGCAGGGGCGGGACAGGGCACAATCAGCCCCAGCATTTT. It translates to CASRGGTGHNQPQHF.

This rearrangement joins TRBV4-1 to TRBJ1-1, with D possibly TRBD1 on 5 matching bases. Germline V CDR1 and CDR2: MGHRA, YSYEKL. This CDR3 is built from 13 residues. V was trimmed by 3 bases and J by 5 bases, leaving 10 bases between them. The CDR3 DNA reads as TGCGCCAGCAGCCAGGGGCGCGGAACTGAAGCTTTCTTT. This gives the protein CASSQGRGTEAFF.

This clone was seen just once. The rearrangement joins TRBV7-9 to TRBJ1-1; D not certain. The length of the CDR3 is 14 residues. CDR1 and CDR2 (germline): SEHNR, FQNEAQ (reference sequence). V lost 7 bases, J lost 1 base, and 13 bases lay in between. CDR3 bases: TGTGCCAGCATTCTCACCGGAGCGAACACTGAAGCTTTCTTT. It yields the protein CASILTGANTEAFF.

V usage is TRBV3-1 (or the pseudogene TRBV3-2) and J usage is TRBJ2-3; D is possibly TRBD2 (5 bases). This CDR3 contains 15 residues. The V gene lost 6 bases and the J gene lost 2 bases, with 15 bases spanning the gap. CDR1 and CDR2 from the germline V gene are LGHDT and YNNKEL (reference sequence). The CDR3 loop is CASRLTRAPTDTQYF. In DNA, the CDR3 is TGTGCCAGCAGACTAACTAGAGCCCCCACAGATACGCAGTATTTT.

The chain employs TRBV6-4 and TRBJ1-1; 7 bases fit TRBD1. The CDR3 loop spans 15 amino acids. CDR1 and CDR2 (germline): MRHNA, SNTAGT. V was clipped by 4 bases and J by 5 bases; unmatched bases: 10. For the CDR3, the DNA is TGTGCCAGCAGTGGGCCGACAGGGACTTTGACTGAAGCTTTCTTT. Its translation: CASSGPTGTLTEAFF.

This clone was observed a single time. The chain employs TRBV7-8 and TRBJ1-4, with no clear D. There are 15 residues in the CDR3. CDR1 and CDR2 from the germline V gene are SGHVS and FQNEAQ. Trimming stripped 5 bases from V and 5 bases from J, with 15 bases between. The CDR3 coding sequence is TGTGCCAGCAGCCCTACAAGTTCGAGAAATGAAAAACTGTTTTTT. Its translation is CASSPTSSRNEKLFF.

V and J are TRBV7-2 and TRBJ2-5; D ambiguous. Trimming stripped 5 bases from V and 2 bases from J, with 21 bases between. This CDR3 has 17 residues. CDR1 is SGHTA and CDR2 is FQGNSA in the germline V gene. CDR3 in DNA: TGTGCCAGCAGCCCGAAAGTGGTAGCTCGACAACAAGAGACCCAGTACTTC. Residues: CASSPKVVARQQETQYF.

This chain joins TRBV3-1 (or the pseudogene TRBV3-2) and TRBJ2-7; D is undetermined. The V gene lost 4 bases and the J gene lost 6 bases, with 10 bases spanning the gap. The CDR3 has 12 amino acids. Per germline, CDR1 LGHDT and CDR2 YNNKEL (reference sequence). The CDR3 loop is CASSRRWAEQYF. The CDR3 DNA reads as TGTGCCAGCAGCCGACGATGGGCCGAGCAGTACTTC.